The rows below give T cell receptor beta chains drawn from one sample of a study of glioma-infiltrating T cells. One entry per CDR3 protein results from TCRdb running MiXCR on the multiplex PCR reads. Among more than 300,000 distinct CDR3 sequences, roughly two fifths were seen once, and the ten largest hold around 12%. The sequencing sample was made of glioma tissue, nonneoplastic brain tissue, or PBMCs (not recorded which). The source is a human donor with low-grade glioma or glioblastoma, undergoing nonglioma brain surgery, or in good health (not recorded which). Each CDR3 is given with its conserved first and last residue. Clone size appears in some rows only: once, few, many, or a class for an expanded clone.

V | size | length | CDR3
TRBV12-3/TRBV12-4 | - | 15 | CASSALELGSGELFF
TRBV28 | - | 19 | CASSLAGRAFTVNTGELFF
TRBV27 | many | 13 | CASSRGRSYGYTF
TRBV6-5 | many | 14 | CASSYFRTNTEAFF
TRBV20-1 | few | 15 | CSARDLSGPTDTQYF
TRBV4-2 | few | 17 | CASSQIGGPPSYNEQFF
TRBV6-2/TRBV6-3 | - | 12 | CASAYPRDTQYF
TRBV27 | few | 17 | CASSLFGGPRAHYGYTF
TRBV6-2/TRBV6-3 | few | 19 | CASSYPPLPWGEAYNEQFF
TRBV5-1 | - | 16 | CASSVAPTGQSYEQYF
TRBV6-2/TRBV6-3 | few | 14 | CASRFQGASDTQYF
TRBV20-1 | many | 12 | CSARDQDQPQHF
TRBV3-1 | few | 16 | CASSPMRRATNEKLFF
TRBV20-1 | many | 12 | CSARLEGRNQYF
TRBV7-2 | few | 14 | CASSPTGQPYGYTF
TRBV20-1 | - | 12 | CSASNRGQPQHF
TRBV7-6 | - | 12 | CASSSHHYGYTF
TRBV2 | - | 15 | CASSLQGARENEQFF
TRBV20-1 | many | 11 | CSARGPGEAFF
TRBV14 | - | 16 | CASSQDRRHLNTEAFF
TRBV9 | - | 14 | CASSVDRVNSPLHF
TRBV7-8 | few | 15 | CASSPRLAGNNEQLF
TRBV6-1 | - | 15 | CASSHVDPRSYKQFF
TRBV20-1 | many | 15 | CSADNWDLRSYEQYF
TRBV7-9 | - | 14 | CASSRATSPYEQYF
TRBV28 | - | 18 | CASSLSGLAGGSTDTQYF
TRBV2 | - | 11 | CASNLLGEQYF
TRBV20-1 | many | 13 | CSATTGSDREQYF
TRBV29-1 | - | 15 | CSVGRLAGGRYEQYF
TRBV19 | - | 13 | CASRIGHAGELFF
TRBV20-1 | once | 15 | CSARDEGVFGNTIYF
TRBV25-1 | once | 14 | CASTGAGGTGELFF
TRBV28 | - | 19 | CASSLGPPGGQGPPYEQYF
TRBV7-9 | few | 15 | CASSLLRGGLETQYF
TRBV6-1 | many | 14 | CASSDGLTYNEQFF
TRBV4-1 | - | 16 | CASSPSGRANTGELFF
TRBV10-3 | - | 16 | CAISEPGQPNTGEPFF
TRBV20-1 | many | 12 | CSARAGTYEQYF
TRBV27 | few | 13 | CASSLSENYEQYF
TRBV6-2/TRBV6-3 | - | 16 | CASSGRLAGVSDTLYF
TRBV7-9 | few | 12 | CASRDLNTEAFF
TRBV18 | - | 15 | CASSPPGDGANVLTF
TRBV4-1 | - | 15 | CASSNGAEGTYEQYF
TRBV20-1 | - | 13 | CSATGQVIRTQHF
TRBV7-9 | few | 15 | CASSFLSGSGNIQYF
TRBV6-6 | - | 17 | CASSQADPSGRLDEQYF
TRBV12-3/TRBV12-4 | - | 15 | CASRIGTANTGELFF
TRBV20-1 | few | 15 | CSARAYQGWTYEQYF
TRBV28 | many | 14 | CASSVPGTDYEQYF
TRBV20-1 | many | 15 | CSARTGSSSNQPQHF